The 23 T cell receptor beta chains below all came from one sample that was sequenced in a study of cytomegalovirus exposure and HLA in healthy donors. Profiled with immunoSEQ multiplex PCR; TCRdb holds only in-frame clones, not every one. Of roughly 120,000 clones listed, approximately 90% are singletons. The sequenced sample was PBMCs. Receptor source: a woman under 30 in good health and CMV-seronegative.

CDR3 bases: TGTGCCATCAGTCCTACAGGGGCCCAAGAGACCCAGTACTTC. It is translated as CAISPTGAQETQYF. This chain connects TRBV10-3 to TRBJ2-5, with 7 nucleotides matching TRBD1. Germline V CDR1 and CDR2: ENHRY, SYGVKD. The CDR3 loop spans 14 amino acids. The trim removed 5 bases at V and 1 base at J, leaving 4 bases unmatched.

The genes are TRBV19 and TRBJ2-3; maybe TRBD1 (5 bases). Between the trimmed V and J ends, which lost 4 bases and 6 bases, there was a span of 14 bases. The CDR3 loop spans 14 amino acids. Germline V gene lookup returns CDR1 LNHDA and CDR2 SQIVND (reference sequence). This CDR3 is CASSRQPLGDTQYF. Written as DNA, the CDR3 is TGTGCCAGTAGTAGACAGCCGTTAGGGGATACGCAGTATTTT. Full variable domain (rest looked up from reference TRBV19 and TRBJ2-3): DGGITQSPKYLFRKEGQNVTLSCEQNLNHDAMYWYRQDPGQGLRLIYYSQIVNDFQKGDIAEGYSVSREKKESFPLTVTSAQKNPTAFYLCASSRQPLGDTQYFGPGTRLTVL.

The chain is built from TRBV9 and TRBJ1-6; TRBD1 matches at 7 bases. This CDR3 comprises 15 residues. Germline loops: CDR1 SGDLS, CDR2 YYNGEE. After removal of 3 bases from V and 7 bases from J, the junction contained 7 bases not matched to a gene. The CDR3 loop is CASSGLTGINSPLHF. The CDR3 DNA reads as TGTGCCAGCAGCGGACTGACAGGGATAAATTCACCCCTCCACTTT.

The chain joins TRBV6-1 to TRBJ2-7; 7 bases map to TRBD1. CDR3 length: 17 residues. Trimming took 4 bases from V and 4 from J; bases not matched to a gene: 16. Per germline, CDR1 MNHNS and CDR2 SASEGT. CDR3 nucleotides: TGTGCCAGCAGTGGCTCCGCCGGGGACAGAGTATCTTACGAGCAGTACTTC. It translates to CASSGSAGDRVSYEQYF.

V is TRBV10-2 and J is TRBJ1-5; a weak D match, TRBD1 (6 bases). The CDR3 is 14 amino acids. V lost 0 bases and J lost 4, with 7 bases in between. Germline CDR1 WSHSY, CDR2 SAAADI. This CDR3 reads CASSESDRNQPQHF. In nucleotides, the CDR3 is TGCGCCAGCAGTGAGTCGGACAGAAATCAGCCCCAGCATTTT.

J is TRBJ2-5 and V is TRBV9, with 10 bases that match TRBD1. Germline CDR1 reads SGDLS; CDR2 reads YYNGEE. The ends lost 3 bases at V and 5 bases at J; junction bases unmatched: 10. The CDR3 consists of 16 residues. The CDR3 nucleotides are TGTGCCAGCAGCGCCGAGACAGGGGGCGAGTGGGAGACCCAGTACTTC. Protein: CASSAETGGEWETQYF.

V is TRBV25-1 and J is TRBJ1-3; no reliable D call. The CDR3 loop spans 15 amino acids. In germline, CDR1 is MGHDK, CDR2 SYGVNS. With 7 bases removed from V and 1 base from J, the gap between germline ends came to 14 bases. The CDR3 DNA follows: TGTGCCAGCATTCCCCTTGACTCTTCTGGAAACACCATATATTTT. Protein product: CASIPLDSSGNTIYF.

This clone was counted once. V usage is TRBV27 and J usage is TRBJ2-7; 8 bases agree with TRBD2. Germline V gene sequence: CDR1 MNHEY, CDR2 SMNVEV (reference sequence). J lost 0 bases, V lost 6 bases, and 4 bases had no gene match. The CDR3 extends over 14 amino acids. The CDR3 DNA is TGTGCCAGCAGGCTAGCGGGCGGCTCCTACGAGCAGTACTTC. This sequence encodes CASRLAGGSYEQYF.

The chain combines TRBV5-4 with TRBJ2-3, with 14 bases that match TRBD2. The CDR3 has 18 residues. J was trimmed by 3 bases and V by 4 bases; bases with no gene match: 10. Germline V gene sequence: CDR1 SGHNT, CDR2 YYREEE (reference sequence). This CDR3 reads CASSLGLAGGFQTDTQYF. DNA of the CDR3: TGTGCCAGCAGCCTAGGACTAGCGGGGGGATTTCAAACAGATACGCAGTATTTT.

CDR3 sequence: CASSPPGLLEAFF. In nucleotides, the CDR3 is TGTGCCAGCAGCCCACCCGGTCTGCTTGAAGCTTTCTTT. This sequence joins TRBV6-5 and TRBJ1-1; D remains unclear. CDR1 and CDR2 from the germline V gene are MNHEY and SVGAGI. Trimming stripped 6 bases from V and 7 bases from J, with 15 bases between. The CDR3 runs 13 residues.

This clone appeared a few times. The chain joins TRBV5-1 to TRBJ2-1; no firm D call. V was shortened by 3 bases and J by 0 bases, with 7 bases between the two germline ends. The CDR3 loop spans 14 amino acids. Germline CDR1 and CDR2: SGHRS and YFSETQ. CDR3 DNA sequence: TGCGCCAGCAGCTCGCCCGGCTCCTACAATGAGCAGTTCTTC. Amino acids: CASSSPGSYNEQFF.

J is TRBJ2-7 and V is TRBV19; 7 nucleotides line up with TRBD2. The CDR3 is 15 residues long. V lost 3 bases and J lost 2; bases outside the gene matches: 7. Germline V CDR1 and CDR2: LNHDA, SQIVND (reference sequence). The CDR3 region has the DNA TGTGCCAGTAGTATGGGGTCTAGCGGAGCCTACGAGCAGTACTTC. Its translation: CASSMGSSGAYEQYF.

V is TRBV28 and J is TRBJ2-5; TRBD1 might be the D (5 bases). The CDR3 is 17 residues long. CDR1 is MDHEN and CDR2 is SYDVKM in the germline V gene. The ends were cut back, 5 bases at V and 1 base at J, with 20 bases in the middle. As DNA, the CDR3 is TGTGCCAGCAGTCGAGGTCGCGGACAACTTATCCAAGAGACCCAGTACTTC. Its translation: CASSRGRGQLIQETQYF.

In this sample, this clone turned up once. As DNA, the CDR3 is TGTGCCAGCACCCTATCAGGGGGTGATGGCTACACCTTC. It yields the protein CASTLSGGDGYTF. The V and J genes are TRBV28 and TRBJ1-2; 7 bases are shared with TRBD1. J gave up 6 bases and V 7 bases, and 8 bases lay outside the gene matches. Germline assignment: CDR1 MDHEN and CDR2 SYDVKM. The CDR3 extends over 13 amino acids.

The V gene is TRBV29-1, the J gene TRBJ1-4; D gene unclear. The CDR3 has 12 residues. Germline CDR1 reads SQVTM; CDR2 reads ANQGSEA. Between the trimmed V and J ends, which lost 7 bases and 3 bases, there was a span of 9 bases. The CDR3 coding sequence is TGCAGCGCCCTAGGTCCTAATGAAAAACTGTTTTTT. Its translation is CSALGPNEKLFF.

This chain links TRBV18 with TRBJ1-1; 7 bases are shared with TRBD1. Germline CDR1 is KGHSH and CDR2 is LQKENI. Trimming at V came to 1 base and at J to 6 bases, leaving 8 bases not matched to a gene. The CDR3 covers 15 residues. The CDR3 DNA is TGTGCCAGCTCACCACAGGGGGCCGACGGCGCTGAAGCTTTCTTT. Translation: CASSPQGADGAEAFF.

This clone appeared once. The J gene is TRBJ1-2, the V gene TRBV7-9; the match to TRBD1 covers 9 bases. The CDR3 length is 16 residues. CDR1 and CDR2 from the germline V gene are SEHNR and FQNEAQ (reference sequence). V was clipped by 4 bases and J by 3 bases; unmatched bases: 9. CDR3 nucleotides: TGTGCCAGCAGCTCGGAACGGGACAGGGCGCACTATGGCTACACCTTC. Translated, it gives CASSSERDRAHYGYTF.

The rearrangement joins TRBV6-5 to TRBJ1-5, with 8 bases identical to TRBD1. From germline, CDR1 is MNHEY and CDR2 SVGAGI. Unmatched junction bases numbered 3, after V lost 4 bases and J lost 4 bases. The CDR3 runs 14 residues. CDR3 in amino acids: CASSFRTGNQPQHF. The CDR3 DNA follows: TGTGCCAGCAGTTTCCGGACAGGGAATCAGCCCCAGCATTTT.

V usage is TRBV4-1 and J usage is TRBJ1-2; tentative D call: TRBD1 (5 bases). The CDR3 is 14 residues long. The V end lost 5 bases, the J end lost 4 bases, and 14 bases lay between the germline ends. Germline V lookup: CDR1 MGHRA, CDR2 YSYEKL. This chain's CDR3 is CASSSPGGTYGYTF. DNA of the CDR3: TGCGCCAGCAGCTCCCCGGGGGGGACCTATGGCTACACCTTC.

This clone is labeled medium-sized. The chain uses TRBV9 and TRBJ2-7; D is unresolved. The CDR3 runs 11 residues. Germline V gene data show CDR1 as SGDLS and CDR2 as YYNGEE. The V gene lost 0 bases and the J gene lost 5 bases, with 3 bases spanning the gap. The CDR3, as DNA: TGTGCCAGCAGCGTAGGTAACGAGCAGTACTTC. Residues: CASSVGNEQYF.

This rearrangement joins TRBV13 to TRBJ2-3; 9 bases line up with TRBD2. After removal of 1 base from V and 4 bases from J, the junction contained 6 bases not matched to a gene. This CDR3 spans 16 amino acids. Germline assignment: CDR1 PRHDT and CDR2 FYEKMQ (reference sequence). CDR3 sequence reads: CASSLVTSGMADTQYF. CDR3 DNA sequence: TGTGCCAGCAGCTTAGTGACTAGCGGCATGGCAGATACGCAGTATTTT.

The chain joins TRBV5-1 to TRBJ1-1, with D possibly matching TRBD1 (6 bases). V was pared by 4 bases and J by 5 bases, with 21 bases between. Germline-derived CDR1 and CDR2 are SGHRS and YFSETQ. This CDR3 region has 16 residues. CDR3 nucleotides: TGCGCCAGCAGCCTGGAGTTCACAGGGAGGGGAACTGAAGCTTTCTTT. It translates to CASSLEFTGRGTEAFF.

The genes are TRBV30 and TRBJ1-5; 7 positions match TRBD1. The CDR3 covers 13 residues. Germline CDR1 GTSNPN, CDR2 SVGIG (reference sequence). V dropped 3 bases and J dropped 6; count of bases not matched to a gene: 5. CDR3 bases: TGTGCCTGGAGCCAGACAGGGCCTCAGCCCCAGCATTTT. It encodes CAWSQTGPQPQHF.